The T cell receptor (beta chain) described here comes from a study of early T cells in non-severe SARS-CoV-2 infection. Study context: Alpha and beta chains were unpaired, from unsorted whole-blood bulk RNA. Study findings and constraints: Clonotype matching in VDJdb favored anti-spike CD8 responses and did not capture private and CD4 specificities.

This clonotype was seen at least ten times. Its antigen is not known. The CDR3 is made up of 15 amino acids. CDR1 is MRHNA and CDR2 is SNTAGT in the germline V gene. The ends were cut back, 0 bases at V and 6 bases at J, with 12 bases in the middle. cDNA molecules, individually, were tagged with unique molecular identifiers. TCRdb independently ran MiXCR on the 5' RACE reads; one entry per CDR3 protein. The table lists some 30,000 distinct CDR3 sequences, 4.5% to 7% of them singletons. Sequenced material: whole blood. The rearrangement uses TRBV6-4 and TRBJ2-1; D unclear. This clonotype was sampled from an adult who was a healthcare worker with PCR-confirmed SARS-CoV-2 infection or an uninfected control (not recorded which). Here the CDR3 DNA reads TGTGCCAGCAGTGACTCTAAGATGGATTCCAATGAGCAGTTCTTC. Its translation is CASSDSKMDSNEQFF.